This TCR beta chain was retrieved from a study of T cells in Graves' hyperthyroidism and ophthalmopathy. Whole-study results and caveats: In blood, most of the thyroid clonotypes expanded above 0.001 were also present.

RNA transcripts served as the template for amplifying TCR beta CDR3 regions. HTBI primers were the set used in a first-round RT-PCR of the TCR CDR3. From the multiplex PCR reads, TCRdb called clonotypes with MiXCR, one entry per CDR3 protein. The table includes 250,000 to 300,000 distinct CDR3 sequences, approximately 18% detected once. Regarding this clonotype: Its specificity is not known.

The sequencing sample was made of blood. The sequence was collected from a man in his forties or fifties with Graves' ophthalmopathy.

The CDR3 nucleotides read TGTGCCAGCAGCTTACCCTGGACAGGGAGATACAATGAGCAGTTCTTC. Translating gives CASSLPWTGRYNEQFF. The rearrangement joins TRBV11-2 to TRBJ2-1; 8 nucleotides match TRBD1. V was pared by 2 bases and J by 4 bases, with 7 bases of the junction left unmatched. Germline CDR1 reads SGHAT; CDR2 reads FQNNGV. The CDR3 spans 16 residues.